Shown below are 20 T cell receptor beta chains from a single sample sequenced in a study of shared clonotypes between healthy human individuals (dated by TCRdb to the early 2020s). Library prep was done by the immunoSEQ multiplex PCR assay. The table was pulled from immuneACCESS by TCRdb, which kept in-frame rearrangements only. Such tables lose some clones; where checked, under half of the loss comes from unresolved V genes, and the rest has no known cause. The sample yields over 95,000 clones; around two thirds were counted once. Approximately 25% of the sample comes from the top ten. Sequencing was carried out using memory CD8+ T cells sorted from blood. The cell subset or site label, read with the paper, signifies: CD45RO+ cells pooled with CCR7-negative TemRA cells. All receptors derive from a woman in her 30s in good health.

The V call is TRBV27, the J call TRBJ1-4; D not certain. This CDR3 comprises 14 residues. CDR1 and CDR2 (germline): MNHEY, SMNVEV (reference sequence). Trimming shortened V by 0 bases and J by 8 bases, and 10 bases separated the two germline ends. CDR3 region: CASSLSRMGEKLFF. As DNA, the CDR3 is TGTGCCAGCAGTTTATCCCGGATGGGGGAAAAACTGTTTTTT. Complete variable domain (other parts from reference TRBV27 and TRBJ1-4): EAQVTQNPRYLITVTGKKLTVTCSQNMNHEYMSWYRQDPGLGLRQIYYSMNVEVTDKGDVPEGYKVSRKEKRNFPLILESPSPNQTSLYFCASSLSRMGEKLFFGSGTQLSVL.

CDR3 DNA: TGTGCCAGCAGCCAAGATCACGGGACTAGCGATGAGCAGTACTTC. Translating gives CASSQDHGTSDEQYF. This sequence joins TRBV5-8 and TRBJ2-7; TRBD2 agrees at 10 bases. Germline values: CDR1 SGHTS, CDR2 YDEGEE. The length of the CDR3 is 15 residues. V was pared by 4 bases and J by 7 bases, with 11 bases of the junction left unmatched.

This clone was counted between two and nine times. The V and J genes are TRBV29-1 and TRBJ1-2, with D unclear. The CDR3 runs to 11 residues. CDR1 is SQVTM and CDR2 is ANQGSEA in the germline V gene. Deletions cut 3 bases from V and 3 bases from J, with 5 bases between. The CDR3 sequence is CSVEHYYGYTF. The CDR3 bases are TGCAGCGTTGAGCACTACTATGGCTACACCTTC.

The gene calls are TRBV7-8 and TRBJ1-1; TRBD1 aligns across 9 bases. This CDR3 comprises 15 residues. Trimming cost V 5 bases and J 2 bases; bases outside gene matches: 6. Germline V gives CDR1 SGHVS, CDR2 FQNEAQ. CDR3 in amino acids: CASSLGQGSNTEAFF. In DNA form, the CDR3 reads TGTGCCAGCAGCCTAGGACAGGGGTCAAACACTGAAGCTTTCTTT.

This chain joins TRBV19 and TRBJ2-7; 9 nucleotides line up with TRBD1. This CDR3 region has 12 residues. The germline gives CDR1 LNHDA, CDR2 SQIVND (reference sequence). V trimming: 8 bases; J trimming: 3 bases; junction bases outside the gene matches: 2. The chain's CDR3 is CASGDRDYEQYF. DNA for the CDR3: TGTGCCAGTGGGGACAGGGACTACGAGCAGTACTTC.

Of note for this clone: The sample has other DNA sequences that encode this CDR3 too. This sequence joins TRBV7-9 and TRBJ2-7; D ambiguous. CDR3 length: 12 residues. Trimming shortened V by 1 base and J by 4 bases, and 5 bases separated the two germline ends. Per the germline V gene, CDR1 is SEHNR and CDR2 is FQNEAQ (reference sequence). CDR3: CASSLGSYEQYF. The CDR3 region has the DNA TGTGCCAGCAGCTTAGGCTCTTACGAGCAGTACTTC. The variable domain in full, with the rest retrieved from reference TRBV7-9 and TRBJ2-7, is DTGVSQNPRHKITKRGQNVTFRCDPISEHNRLYWYRQTLGQGPEFLTYFQNEAQLEKSRLLSDRFSAERPKGSFSTLEIQRTEQGDSAMYLCASSLGSYEQYFGPGTRLTVT.

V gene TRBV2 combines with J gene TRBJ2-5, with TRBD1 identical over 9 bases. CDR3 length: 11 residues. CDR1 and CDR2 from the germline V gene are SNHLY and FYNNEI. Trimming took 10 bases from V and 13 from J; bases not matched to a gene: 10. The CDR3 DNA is TGTGCCACAGATTCCGGGACAGGGTCGTACTTC. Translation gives CATDSGTGSYF.

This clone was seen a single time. The CDR3 reads CASRPPRSGNTIYF. The CDR3 DNA is TGCGCCAGCAGACCCCCCCGATCTGGAAACACCATATATTTT. V is TRBV4-1 and J is TRBJ1-3, with unresolved D. The CDR3 consists of 14 residues. From germline, CDR1 is MGHRA and CDR2 YSYEKL. Trimming removed 6 bases at V and 1 base at J, with 10 bases between.

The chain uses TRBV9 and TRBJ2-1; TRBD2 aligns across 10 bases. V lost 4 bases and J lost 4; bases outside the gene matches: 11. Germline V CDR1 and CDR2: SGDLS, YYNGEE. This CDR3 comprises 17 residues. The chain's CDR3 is CASSPGTSASVYNEQFF. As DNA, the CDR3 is TGTGCCAGCAGCCCCGGGACTAGCGCGTCCGTTTACAATGAGCAGTTCTTC.

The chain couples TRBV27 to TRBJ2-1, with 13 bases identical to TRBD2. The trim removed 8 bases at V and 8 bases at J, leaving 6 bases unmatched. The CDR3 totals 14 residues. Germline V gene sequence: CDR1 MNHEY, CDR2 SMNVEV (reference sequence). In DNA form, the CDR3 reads TGTGCCAGCCGACTAGCGGGAGGTTATGATGAGCAGTTCTTC. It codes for CASRLAGGYDEQFF.

The DNA for the CDR3 is TGCGCCAGCAGCTTAGGGTTCGGTAGTTTTGGGACTGAAGCTTTCTTT. This encodes CASSLGFGSFGTEAFF. The chain carries TRBV5-1 and TRBJ1-1; no firm D call. V lost 2 bases to trimming and J lost 5 bases, with 19 bases between them. This CDR3 contains 16 residues. CDR1 is SGHRS and CDR2 is YFSETQ in the germline V gene. Using reference TRBV5-1 and TRBJ1-1 for the parts outside the CDR3, the full variable domain is KAGVTQTPRYLIKTRGQQVTLSCSPISGHRSVSWYQQTPGQGLQFLFEYFSETQRNKGNFPGRFSGRQFSNSRSEMNVSTLELGDSALYLCASSLGFGSFGTEAFFGQGTRLTVV.

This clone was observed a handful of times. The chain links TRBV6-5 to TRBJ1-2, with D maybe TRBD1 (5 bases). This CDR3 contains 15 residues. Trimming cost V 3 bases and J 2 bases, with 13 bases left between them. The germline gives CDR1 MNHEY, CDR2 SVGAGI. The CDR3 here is CASSYDSPENYGYTF. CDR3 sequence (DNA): TGTGCCAGCAGTTATGACAGCCCGGAGAACTATGGCTACACCTTC.

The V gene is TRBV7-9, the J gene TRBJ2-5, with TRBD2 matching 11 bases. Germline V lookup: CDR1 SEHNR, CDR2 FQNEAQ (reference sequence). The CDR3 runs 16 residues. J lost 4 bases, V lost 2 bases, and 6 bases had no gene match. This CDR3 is CASSLLSGRASETQYF. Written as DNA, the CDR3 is TGTGCCAGCAGCTTACTTAGCGGGAGGGCTTCAGAGACCCAGTACTTC.

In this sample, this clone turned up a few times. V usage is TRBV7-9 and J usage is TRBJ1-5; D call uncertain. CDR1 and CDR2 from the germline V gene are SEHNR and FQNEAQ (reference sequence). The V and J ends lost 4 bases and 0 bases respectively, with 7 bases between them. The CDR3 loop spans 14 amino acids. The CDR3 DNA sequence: TGTGCCAGCAGCTACCACGATAGCAATCAGCCCCAGCATTTT. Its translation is CASSYHDSNQPQHF.

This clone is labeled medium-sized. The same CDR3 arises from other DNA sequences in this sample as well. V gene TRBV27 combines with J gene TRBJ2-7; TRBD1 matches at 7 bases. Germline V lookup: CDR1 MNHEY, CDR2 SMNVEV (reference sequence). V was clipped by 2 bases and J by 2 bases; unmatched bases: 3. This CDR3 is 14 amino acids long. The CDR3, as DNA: TGTGCCAGCAGTTTAACCGGGACAGCCTACGAGCAGTACTTC. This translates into CASSLTGTAYEQYF.

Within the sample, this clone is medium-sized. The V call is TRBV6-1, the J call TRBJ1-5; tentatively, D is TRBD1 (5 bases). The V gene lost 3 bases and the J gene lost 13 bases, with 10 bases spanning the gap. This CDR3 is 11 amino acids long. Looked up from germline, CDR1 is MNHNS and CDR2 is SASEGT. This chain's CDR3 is CASSDMGRQHF. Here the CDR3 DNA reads TGTGCCAGCAGTGATATGGGGCGTCAGCATTTT.

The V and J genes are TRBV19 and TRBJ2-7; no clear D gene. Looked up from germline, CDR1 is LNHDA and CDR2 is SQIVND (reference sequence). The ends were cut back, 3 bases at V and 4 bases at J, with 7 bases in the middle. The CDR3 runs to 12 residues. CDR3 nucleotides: TGTGCCAGTAGTATGCTCCCTTACGAGCAGTACTTC. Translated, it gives CASSMLPYEQYF.

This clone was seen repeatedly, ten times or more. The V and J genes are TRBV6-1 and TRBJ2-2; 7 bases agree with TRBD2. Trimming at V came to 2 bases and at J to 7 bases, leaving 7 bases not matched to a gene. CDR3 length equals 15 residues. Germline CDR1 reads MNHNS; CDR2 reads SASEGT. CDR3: CASSETAGEVGELFF. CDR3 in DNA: TGTGCCAGCAGTGAAACGGCGGGAGAGGTCGGGGAGCTGTTTTTT.

The CDR3: CASSFGRTYEQYF. The CDR3 bases are TGCGCCAGCAGCTTCGGACGAACCTACGAGCAGTACTTC. This sequence joins TRBV5-1 and TRBJ2-7; no definite D call. The germline gives CDR1 SGHRS, CDR2 YFSETQ. Trimming left V 2 bases short and J 2 bases short, with 8 bases between. The CDR3 is 13 residues long.

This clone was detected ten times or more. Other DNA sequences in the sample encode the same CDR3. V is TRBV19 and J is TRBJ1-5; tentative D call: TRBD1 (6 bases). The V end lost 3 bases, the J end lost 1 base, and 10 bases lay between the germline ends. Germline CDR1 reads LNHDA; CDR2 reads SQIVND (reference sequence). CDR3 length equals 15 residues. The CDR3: CASSIWDTSNQPQHF. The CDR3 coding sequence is TGTGCCAGTAGTATTTGGGACACCAGCAATCAGCCCCAGCATTTT.